This is a list of T cell receptor beta chains from one sample in a study of cytotoxic CD8 clonotypes in ibrutinib-treated CLL. Some clones are missing from TCRdb's copy, which holds only in-frame ones; the method was immunoSEQ multiplex PCR. The sample lists a few hundred thousand clones; roughly 71% were seen once. Sequencing used PBMCs, obtained after 36 months of ibrutinib treatment. These receptors originate from a human donor with chronic lymphocytic leukemia. Both conserved end residues are part of each CDR3. The order of the fields is V gene, D gene, CDR3 protein. The D gene is left open where the match is weak.

v_gene: TRBV12-5; d_gene: NA; CDR3aa: CASGFGTLGQYF
v_gene: TRBV28; d_gene: TRBD1; CDR3aa: CASGRTGGDFGANVLTF
v_gene: TRBV18; d_gene: TRBD1; CDR3aa: CASSLATGVDIQYF
v_gene: TRBV25-1; d_gene: TRBD1; CDR3aa: CASSVRDRAFDEQYF
v_gene: TRBV18; d_gene: TRBD2; CDR3aa: CASSPASGARGEQFF
v_gene: TRBV4-2; d_gene: TRBD1; CDR3aa: CASSQDGQGAPGNTIYF
v_gene: TRBV7-9; d_gene: NA; CDR3aa: CASSPMSVGTLMNTEAFF
v_gene: TRBV28; d_gene: NA; CDR3aa: CASRQSSYEQYF
v_gene: TRBV20-1; d_gene: NA; CDR3aa: CSAREGTQQFF
v_gene: TRBV10-3; d_gene: NA; CDR3aa: CAISGKGGVTGELFF
v_gene: TRBV19; d_gene: NA; CDR3aa: CASTRGAYGYTF
v_gene: TRBV5-1; d_gene: TRBD1; CDR3aa: CASSWGTGGLDTEAFF
v_gene: TRBV6-1; d_gene: TRBD1; CDR3aa: CASSERLGRSGGTNGYTF
v_gene: TRBV9; d_gene: NA; CDR3aa: CASSVDVITYEQYF
v_gene: TRBV15; d_gene: NA; CDR3aa: CATSRGKGSSYEQYF
v_gene: TRBV6-6; d_gene: TRBD1; CDR3aa: CASSRQGDSYYGYTF
v_gene: TRBV9; d_gene: TRBD1; CDR3aa: CASSVAGQGAETQYF
v_gene: TRBV27; d_gene: NA; CDR3aa: CASRPQPGGGEETQYF
v_gene: TRBV11-3; d_gene: NA; CDR3aa: CASSFGWQMNTGELFF
v_gene: TRBV4-1; d_gene: NA; CDR3aa: CASSQAFDGDTQYF
v_gene: TRBV7-6; d_gene: TRBD2; CDR3aa: CASSLVLAGATDTQYF
v_gene: TRBV25-1; d_gene: NA; CDR3aa: CASSESPGASYNEQFF
v_gene: TRBV13; d_gene: NA; CDR3aa: CASSSHLDTQYF
v_gene: TRBV25-1; d_gene: TRBD1; CDR3aa: CASSAGQLRTEAFF
v_gene: TRBV5-1; d_gene: NA; CDR3aa: CASSGRTLGSYEQYF
v_gene: TRBV29-1; d_gene: TRBD1; CDR3aa: CSGSRDRGRRAFF
v_gene: TRBV5-6; d_gene: NA; CDR3aa: CASRNRAINTEAFF
v_gene: TRBV19; d_gene: TRBD1; CDR3aa: CASSITGQGDTGELFF
v_gene: TRBV14; d_gene: TRBD1; CDR3aa: CASSLKGAGYEQYF
v_gene: TRBV5-6; d_gene: NA; CDR3aa: CASSYLGGYTF
v_gene: TRBV20-1; d_gene: NA; CDR3aa: CSARGEETQYF
v_gene: TRBV5-4; d_gene: NA; CDR3aa: CASSSDGIQETQYF
v_gene: TRBV2; d_gene: NA; CDR3aa: CASKSLGTQYF
v_gene: TRBV9; d_gene: TRBD1; CDR3aa: CASSVEGQGARDTQYF
v_gene: TRBV5-6; d_gene: TRBD2; CDR3aa: CASSFLAGGNTGELFF
v_gene: TRBV29-1; d_gene: TRBD2; CDR3aa: CSVVETSAGELFF